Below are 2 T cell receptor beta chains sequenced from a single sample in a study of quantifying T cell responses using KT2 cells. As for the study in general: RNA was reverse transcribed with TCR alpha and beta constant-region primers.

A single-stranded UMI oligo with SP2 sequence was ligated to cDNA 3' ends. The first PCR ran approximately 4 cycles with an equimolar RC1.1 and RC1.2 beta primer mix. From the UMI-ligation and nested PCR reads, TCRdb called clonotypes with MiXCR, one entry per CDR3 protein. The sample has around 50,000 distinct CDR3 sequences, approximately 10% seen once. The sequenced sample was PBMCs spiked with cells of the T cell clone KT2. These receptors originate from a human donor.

The CDR3 nucleotides are TGCGCCAGCAGCCCAGGACAGGGCGGAAATCAGCCCCAGCATTTT. This sequence encodes CASSPGQGGNQPQHF. This chain uses TRBV5-1 with TRBJ1-5; 8 nucleotides line up with TRBD1. The germline V gene has CDR1 SGHRS and CDR2 YFSETQ. This CDR3 contains 15 residues. Trimming cost V 4 bases and J 4 bases; bases outside gene matches: 7.

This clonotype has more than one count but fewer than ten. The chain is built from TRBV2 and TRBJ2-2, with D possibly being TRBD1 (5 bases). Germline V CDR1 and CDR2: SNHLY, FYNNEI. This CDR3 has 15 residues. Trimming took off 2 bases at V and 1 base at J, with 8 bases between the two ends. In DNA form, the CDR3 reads TGTGCCAGCAGTGAACAGGGATTGAACACCGGGGAGCTGTTTTTT. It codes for CASSEQGLNTGELFF. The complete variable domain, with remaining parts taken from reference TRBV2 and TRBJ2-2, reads EPEVTQTPSHQVTQMGQEVILRCVPISNHLYFYWYRQILGQKVEFLVSFYNNEISEKSEIFDDQFSVERPDGSNFTLKIRSTKLEDSAMYFCASSEQGLNTGELFFGEGSRLTVL.